Following are 10 T cell receptor beta chains from one sample sequenced in a study of monozygotic twins with inflammatory bowel disease. TCRdb re-called the 5' RACE reads and gives one entry per CDR3 protein, without DNA. Recorded for this sample: about 450,000 distinct CDR3 sequences. The sequenced material came from blood. All receptors come from a human donor with ulcerative colitis or Crohn's disease, or a healthy co-twin of an affected twin (not recorded which).

V is TRBV10-3 and J is TRBJ1-2; TCRdb reports TRBD1, a call that lacks DNA to check it against. The germline gives CDR1 ENHRY, CDR2 SYGVKD. The CDR3 extends over 13 amino acids. This chain's CDR3 is CAIGQGLNYGYTF.

The chain carries TRBV7-8 and TRBJ2-7; TCRdb's assignment of TRBD1 cannot be checked, as there is no DNA. Germline V gene lookup returns CDR1 SGHVS and CDR2 FQNEAQ. The CDR3 is 17 amino acids. CDR3 protein: CASSLASGQGDPYEQYF.

V gene TRBV18 combines with J gene TRBJ2-7; TCRdb returns TRBD1, unconfirmable since there is no DNA. The CDR3 loop spans 15 amino acids. Germline V CDR1 and CDR2: KGHSH, LQKENI. CDR3 sequence: CASSPQAGQVYEQYF.

The chain has TRBV6-6 and TRBJ1-1. The CDR3 sequence is 12 residues long. Germline CDR1 MNHNY, CDR2 SVGAGI (reference sequence). CDR3: CASGWVNTEAFF.

The J gene is TRBJ2-3, the V gene TRBV5-5; TCRdb reports TRBD2, a call that lacks DNA to check it against. Germline CDR1 and CDR2: SGHKS and YYEKEE (reference sequence). The CDR3 loop spans 15 amino acids. The CDR3 here is CASSREAGATDTQYF.

The chain carries TRBV5-1 and TRBJ2-7; the D gene TCRdb calls, TRBD1, cannot be checked with no DNA. Germline lookup yields CDR1 SGHRS and CDR2 YFSETQ. The CDR3 runs to 15 residues. The CDR3 loop reads CASSLTGTDLYEQYF. The full variable domain, its missing parts supplied by reference TRBV5-1 and TRBJ2-7, is KAGVTQTPRYLIKTRGQQVTLSCSPISGHRSVSWYQQTPGQGLQFLFEYFSETQRNKGNFPGRFSGRQFSNSRSEMNVSTLELGDSALYLCASSLTGTDLYEQYFGPGTRLTVT.

CDR3 sequence reads: CASSYLLVGAEAFF. The rearrangement joins TRBV5-5 to TRBJ1-1. The CDR3 runs to 14 residues. CDR1 and CDR2 (germline): SGHKS, YYEKEE (reference sequence).

The chain uses TRBV5-1 and TRBJ2-1; TCRdb outputs TRBD2, but without DNA this stays unchecked. In germline, CDR1 is SGHRS, CDR2 YFSETQ. The CDR3 length is 15 residues. CDR3 in amino acids: CASSLASGRTNEQFF.

CDR3 sequence: CASSLGLAGYTGELFF. The chain couples TRBV3-1 to TRBJ2-2; the D call of TRBD2 rests on TCRdb alone, since no DNA is present to check it. CDR3 length equals 16 residues. The germline V gene encodes CDR1 LGHDT and CDR2 YNNKEL (reference sequence).

The V gene is TRBV20-1, the J gene TRBJ2-1; TCRdb's D gene call, TRBD2, goes unchecked for lack of DNA. Germline V gives CDR1 DFQATT, CDR2 SNEGSKA (reference sequence). The CDR3 runs to 16 residues. The CDR3 spells CSASPQRGASYNEQFF.